This TCR beta chain came from a study of vaccination and CD4 T cells after COVID-19 (dated by TCRdb to 2022 to 2024). Background on the whole study: Convalescent patients had a positive SARS-CoV-2 result on nasal swab PCR, and of these patients, nine had mild disease and one had severe disease. The convalescent cohort comprised six males and four females, including two Hispanic individuals, seven Caucasians, two Asians and one multiracial person. Participants got two doses of the Pfizer-BioNTech BNT162b2 vaccine (n=8) or two doses of the Moderna mRNA-1273 vaccine (n=2). Post-COVID blood samples from convalescent patients were collected a median of about 110 days after diagnosis, with a range of roughly 35 to 161 days. Post-vaccine blood samples were taken a median of about 77 days after the second vaccine dose, with a range of roughly 14 to 241 days. For stimulating the cultures, overlapping spike peptide pools were used, derived from SARS-CoV-2 as well as from the common cold coronaviruses HCoV-NL63, HCoV-OC43 and HCoV-229E. In control cultures, a CEFX viral epitope pool was used as positive control, an HIV-1 Nef peptide pool was used as negative control, or no peptide was added. In 9 to 11 COVID-19 convalescent patients and a handful of infection-naive healthy vaccine recipients, researchers compared the spike-specific CD4+ TCR repertoire from before mRNA vaccination with the repertoire from after. On the study overall, not on this receptor specifically: The study included relatively few convalescent patients and did not analyze early timepoints after natural infection. Although the median number of SARS-CoV-2-reactive clonotypes went up from roughly 19 after infection to some 37 after vaccination, the increase was not significant. Of the vaccine-specific clones in convalescent patients, 304 of 307, or nearly all, reacted only to SARS-CoV-2 spike and did not cross-react with common cold coronaviruses. Among convalescent patients, a median about 90% of the SARS-CoV-2-reactive clones seen after vaccination appeared only after vaccination, which suggests priming specific to the vaccine.

Regarding this clonotype: Its antigen is not yet known. Base qualities are not recorded, but no much larger clone differs from it by a single base.

From the cysteine through the phenylalanine, the CDR3 covers 15 amino acids. Just the 45-base CDR3 DNA is kept, in frame starting at base 1. CDR1 MGHDK and CDR2 SYGVNS are derived from the germline V gene. The germline V end is reduced by 10 bases and the J end by 1 base; junction bases left unmatched: 7. Interpreted using the paper, the treatment or condition label stands for: approximately 11-day PBMC culture with coronavirus spike peptide pools or control peptides (ViraFEST assay). The study used the ViraFEST assay, which expanded antigen-specific T cells with peptide pools and then identified expanded clonotypes by TCR sequencing. Positive SARS-CoV-2 PCR tests in the convalescent patients dated from March to December 2020, before Alpha, Beta and Delta variants emerged in the United States. Each well held 2 million to 2.5 million PBMCs cultured with roughly 9.2 ug/ml peptide pools in IMDM containing about 5% human AB serum and 7.5 to 10 IU/ml IL-2. On days 3 and 7, half of the culture medium was replaced with fresh IL-2-containing medium. After approximately 10 days of culture, CD4+ T cells were isolated by negative selection using the EasySep CD4+ T cell isolation kit. PBMCs were separated from whole blood using Ficoll-Paque Plus gradient centrifugation and then either used fresh or cryopreserved at -140C. Culture conditions were generally each tested in triplicate wells.

The library came from PCR. TCR sequencing of DNA from cultured CD4+ T cells used the Oncomine TCR Beta short-read assay at the Johns Hopkins FTIC core. Genomic DNA was extracted from the cultured CD4+ T cells with the QIAamp micro DNA kit. Oncomine TCR Beta libraries made from cultured CD4+ T cells were pooled using unique dual indexes and sequenced on an Illumina iSeq 100. In the original analysis: Non-productive sequences were filtered out, and CDR3s that did not start with C, did not end with F or W, or were shorter than 7 amino acids were discarded. Antigen-specific clonotypes were identified using the MANAFEST web application through comparison of peptide-stimulated wells with reference and other culture wells. To be called positive, a clone needed an FDR below 0.05, an odds ratio above 5, and a productive frequency above 0.1% in at least two of three replicate wells. A clonotype counted as cross-reactive if it showed significant expansion both in the SARS-CoV-2 spike wells and in at least one common cold coronavirus spike condition. Using R version 3.6.1, CDR3 homology was evaluated through Levenshtein distances (stringdist) along with unrooted phylogenetic trees (ape). TCRdb applied fastp at Q25 and MiXCR to the public reads, then kept only in-frame beta chains. Entries are consolidated by CDR3 protein sequence, retaining the most common genes and DNA. The V and J calls reflect TCRdb's pipeline rather than the authors' work. Within this sample are about 19,000 distinct CDR3 sequences, with approximately 31% of them counted one time only. Around 14% of the sample is taken by the ten largest.

This sequence originates from a human donor with COVID-19. The chain was built from TRBV25-1 and TRBJ1-6, with TRBD1 matching 7 junction bases. Sequencing was performed on cultured CD4+ T cells from blood. The nucleotides read TGTGCCACTACTCCGGGACAGTCCTATAATTCACCCCTCCACTTT. Translation gives CATTPGQSYNSPLHF.